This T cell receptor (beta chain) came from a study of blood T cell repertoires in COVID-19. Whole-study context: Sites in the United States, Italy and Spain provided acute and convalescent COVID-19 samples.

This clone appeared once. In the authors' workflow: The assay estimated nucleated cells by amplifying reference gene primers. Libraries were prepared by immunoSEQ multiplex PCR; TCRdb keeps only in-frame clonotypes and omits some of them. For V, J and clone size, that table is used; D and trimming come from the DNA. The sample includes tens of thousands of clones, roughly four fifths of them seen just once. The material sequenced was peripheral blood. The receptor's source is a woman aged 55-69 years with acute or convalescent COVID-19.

The DNA of the CDR3 is TGTGCCAGCAGCTTAGAGCTAGCGGGAATTGAGCAGTTCTTC. This encodes CASSLELAGIEQFF. V and J are TRBV7-9 and TRBJ2-1, with TRBD2 identical over 9 bases. CDR3 size: 14 residues. The junction had 4 bases not matched to a gene; V was cut back by 1 base and J by 9 bases. Germline CDR1 and CDR2: SEHNR and FQNEAQ (reference sequence).